The 14 T cell receptor beta chains given below trace back to one sample, sequenced in a study of technical replicates of blood from several donors. Sequenced by immunoSEQ multiplex PCR; TCRdb stores in-frame clones only, minus some. The sample holds about 80,000 clones; 95% to 98% are singletons and the top ten take over 0.2%. Source material: T cells isolated from PBMCs. These receptors were collected from a human donor in good health.

The chain joins TRBV10-3 to TRBJ2-7; TRBD1 matches at 7 bases. CDR3 length: 14 residues. V dropped 1 base and J dropped 4; count of bases not matched to a gene: 4. From germline, CDR1 is ENHRY and CDR2 SYGVKD. This CDR3 is CAISEYTGVYEQYF. In nucleotides, the CDR3 is TGTGCCATCAGTGAGTATACAGGGGTTTACGAGCAGTACTTC.

Worth noting for this clone: One end of the junction does not line up with germline, which may come from a read error. The chain employs TRBV7-7 and TRBJ2-3, with TRBD2 identical over 10 bases. The length of the CDR3 is 15 residues. Germline V CDR1 and CDR2: SSHAT, FNYEAQ (reference sequence). CDR3 nucleotide sequence: TGTGCTAGCAGCTTAGGAGCGGGAGGGCAAGATACGCAGTATTTT. Translating it yields CASSLGAGGQDTQYF.

The J gene is TRBJ2-3, the V gene TRBV7-3, with D unclear. Trimming cost V 5 bases and J 0 bases, with 9 bases left between them. This CDR3 has 14 amino acids. The V gene's germline CDR1 is SGHTA and CDR2 FQGTGA. Here the CDR3 reads CASSIRHSTDTQYF. DNA of the CDR3: TGTGCCAGCAGCATTAGACACAGCACAGATACGCAGTATTTT. The whole variable domain, filled in from reference TRBV7-3 and TRBJ2-3, reads GAGVSQTPSNKVTEKGKYVELRCDPISGHTALYWYRQSLGQGPEFLIYFQGTGAADDSGLPNDRFFAVRPEGSVSTLKIQRTERGDSAVYLCASSIRHSTDTQYFGPGTRLTVL.

CDR3 loop: CASSTTGTSVNTGELFF. The CDR3 DNA follows: TGTGCCAGCAGTACGACCGGGACTAGCGTCAACACCGGGGAGCTGTTTTTT. J is TRBJ2-2 and V is TRBV2, with TRBD2 matching over 10 bases. The junction had 8 bases not matched to a gene; V was cut back by 5 bases and J by 2 bases. Germline values: CDR1 SNHLY, CDR2 FYNNEI. The CDR3 is made up of 17 amino acids.

The genes are TRBV4-3 and TRBJ2-7; tentatively, D is TRBD1 (5 bases). Germline V lookup: CDR1 LGHNA, CDR2 YSLEER. Trimming cost V 5 bases and J 4 bases, with 15 bases left between them. The CDR3 length is 14 residues. CDR3 region: CASSYYQQGYEQYF. The CDR3 DNA reads as TGCGCCAGCAGCTATTATCAGCAGGGTTACGAGCAGTACTTC.

This clone was seen a single time. The chain employs TRBV7-2 and TRBJ1-2, with 7 bases lining up with TRBD1. There are 11 residues in the CDR3. Trimming removed 5 bases from V and 14 bases from J; junction bases left unmatched: 8. Germline V lookup: CDR1 SGHTA, CDR2 FQGNSA. In nucleotides, the CDR3 is TGTGCCAGCAGCCAGGGACAGCCGAATACCTTC. Translated, it gives CASSQGQPNTF.

The gene calls are TRBV30 and TRBJ2-7, with 13 bases fitting TRBD2. Per germline, CDR1 GTSNPN and CDR2 SVGIG (reference sequence). V dropped 4 bases and J dropped 3; count of bases not matched to a gene: 9. This CDR3 region has 16 residues. The CDR3 reads CAWTGLAGAQYYEQYF. CDR3 nucleotides: TGTGCCTGGACAGGACTAGCGGGAGCTCAATACTACGAGCAGTACTTC. Filled out from reference TRBV30 and TRBJ2-7, the complete variable domain reads SQTIHQWPATLVQPVGSPLSLECTVEGTSNPNLYWYRQAAGRGLQLLFYSVGIGQISSEVPQNLSASRPQDRQFILSSKKLLLSDSGFYLCAWTGLAGAQYYEQYFGPGTRLTVT.

V usage is TRBV9 and J usage is TRBJ2-7; D is uncertain. V gave up 4 bases and J gave up 3 bases, with 5 bases separating them. CDR1 and CDR2 (germline): SGDLS, YYNGEE. The CDR3 contains 11 residues. CDR3 nucleotides: TGTGCCAGCAGCAACAACTACGAGCAGTACTTC. The encoded protein is CASSNNYEQYF.

This clone was detected only once. This rearrangement joins TRBV11-2 to TRBJ2-7; D is perhaps TRBD2 (6 bases). Germline values: CDR1 SGHAT, CDR2 FQNNGV. Trimming removed 4 bases from V and 0 bases from J, with 10 bases in between. The CDR3 spans 14 residues. The CDR3 reads CASSSGLTSYEQYF. The CDR3 region has the DNA TGTGCCAGCAGCTCGGGACTGACCTCCTACGAGCAGTACTTC.

This clone occurred once. The gene calls are TRBV29-1 and TRBJ2-2; tentative D call: TRBD2 (6 bases). This CDR3 is 13 amino acids long. CDR1 and CDR2 from the germline V gene are SQVTM and ANQGSEA. The V and J ends lost 7 bases and 5 bases respectively, with 14 bases between them. The CDR3 DNA reads TGCAGCGCCGGGGGAGGAGGGACCGGGGAGCTGTTTTTT. Translated, it gives CSAGGGGTGELFF.

The gene calls are TRBV29-1 and TRBJ1-2; D possibly corresponds to TRBD1 (6 bases). Deletions cut 8 bases from V and 5 bases from J, with 9 bases between. This CDR3 has 10 amino acids. Germline CDR1 is SQVTM and CDR2 is ANQGSEA. In nucleotides, the CDR3 is TGCAGCACTACAGGGTATGGCTACACCTTC. It specifies CSTTGYGYTF.

The chain carries TRBV7-9 and TRBJ2-7; maybe TRBD2 (6 bases). V gave up 0 bases and J gave up 4 bases, with 7 bases separating them. Germline V gene data show CDR1 as SEHNR and CDR2 as FQNEAQ (reference sequence). The CDR3 is 13 residues long. In DNA form, the CDR3 reads TGTGCCAGCAGCTTAGCCGGGAGTTACGAGCAGTACTTC. This translates into CASSLAGSYEQYF.

This clone was found once. The chain recombines TRBV10-1 with TRBJ2-1; D perhaps matches TRBD1 (5 bases). Germline CDR1 reads WNHNN; CDR2 reads SYGVQD (reference sequence). This CDR3 comprises 14 residues. Trimming cost V 6 bases and J 8 bases, with 17 bases left between them. The CDR3 sequence: CASSDSRQSDEQFF. DNA for the CDR3: TGCGCCAGCAGCGATTCCAGACAGTCCGATGAGCAGTTCTTC.

The chain carries TRBV5-4 and TRBJ1-3; 7 bases are shared with TRBD1. The trim removed 2 bases at V and 10 bases at J, leaving 12 bases unmatched. The CDR3 runs 15 residues. Germline CDR1 is SGHNT and CDR2 is YYREEE (reference sequence). CDR3 sequence reads: CASSFGFGTDKTIYF. As DNA, the CDR3 is TGTGCCAGCAGCTTTGGATTTGGGACAGACAAGACCATATATTTT. The variable domain in full, with the rest retrieved from reference TRBV5-4 and TRBJ1-3, is ETGVTQSPTHLIKTRGQQVTLRCSSQSGHNTVSWYQQALGQGPQFIFQYYREEENGRGNFPPRFSGLQFPNYSSELNVNALELDDSALYLCASSFGFGTDKTIYFGEGSWLTVV.